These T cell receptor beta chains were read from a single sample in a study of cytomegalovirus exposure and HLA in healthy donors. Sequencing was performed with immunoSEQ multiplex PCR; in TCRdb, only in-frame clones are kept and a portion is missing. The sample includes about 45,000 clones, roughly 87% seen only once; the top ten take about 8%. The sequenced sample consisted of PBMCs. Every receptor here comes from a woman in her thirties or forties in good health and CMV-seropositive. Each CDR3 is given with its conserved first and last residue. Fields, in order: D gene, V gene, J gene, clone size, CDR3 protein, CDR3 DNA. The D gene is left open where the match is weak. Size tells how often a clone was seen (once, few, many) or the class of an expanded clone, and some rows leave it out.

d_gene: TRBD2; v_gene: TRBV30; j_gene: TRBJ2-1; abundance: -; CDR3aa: CAWSRGGGARNEQFF; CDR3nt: TGTGCCTGGAGCCGTGGCGGGGGGGCTAGGAATGAGCAGTTCTTC
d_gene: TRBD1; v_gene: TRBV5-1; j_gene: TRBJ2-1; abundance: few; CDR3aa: CASSSNLQGKETRKQFF; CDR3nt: TGCGCCAGCAGCTCCAATCTACAGGGGAAGGAGACAAGGAAGCAGTTCTTC
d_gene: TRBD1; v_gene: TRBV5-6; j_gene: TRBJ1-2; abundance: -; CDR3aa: CASSLGQGGYTF; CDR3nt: TGTGCCAGCAGCTTGGGACAGGGTGGCTACACCTTC
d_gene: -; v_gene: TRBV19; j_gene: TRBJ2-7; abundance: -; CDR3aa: CASSMRQAYEQYF; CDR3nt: TGTGCCAGTAGTATGAGACAAGCCTACGAGCAGTACTTC
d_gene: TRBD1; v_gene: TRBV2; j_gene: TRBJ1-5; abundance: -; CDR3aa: CASWQGASNQPQHF; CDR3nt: TGTGCCTCCTGGCAGGGGGCTAGCAATCAGCCCCAGCATTTT
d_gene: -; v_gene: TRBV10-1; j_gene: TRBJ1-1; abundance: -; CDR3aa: CASSDRDSKAFF; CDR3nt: TGCGCCAGCAGTGATAGGGACTCAAAAGCTTTCTTT
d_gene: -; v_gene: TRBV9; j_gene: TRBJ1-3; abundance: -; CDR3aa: CASSVDWATGNTIYF; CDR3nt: TGTGCCAGCAGCGTAGATTGGGCGACTGGAAACACCATATATTTT
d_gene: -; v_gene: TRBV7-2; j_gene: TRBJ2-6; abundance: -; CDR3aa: CASSPRSGVSGANVLTF; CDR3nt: TGTGCCAGCAGCCCGAGGAGCGGAGTTTCTGGGGCCAACGTCCTGACTTTC
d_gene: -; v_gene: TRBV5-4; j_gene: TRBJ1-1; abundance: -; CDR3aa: CASSSGQMNTEAFF; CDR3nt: TGTGCCAGCAGCTCCGGACAGATGAACACTGAAGCTTTCTTT
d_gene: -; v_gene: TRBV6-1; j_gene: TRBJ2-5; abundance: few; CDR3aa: CASSERGNF; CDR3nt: TGTGCCAGCAGTGAACGCGGGAACTTC
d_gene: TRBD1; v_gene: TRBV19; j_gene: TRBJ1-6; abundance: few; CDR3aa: CASTQGTIPPLHF; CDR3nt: TGTGCCAGTACACAGGGGACAATCCCACCCCTCCACTTT
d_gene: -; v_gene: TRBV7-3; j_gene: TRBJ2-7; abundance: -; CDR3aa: CASSLMAGNSYEQYF; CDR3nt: TGTGCCAGCAGCTTAATGGCGGGGAACTCCTACGAGCAGTACTTC
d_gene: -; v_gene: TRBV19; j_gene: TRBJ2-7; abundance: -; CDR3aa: CASSIGATYEQYF; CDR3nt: TGTGCCAGTAGTATTGGGGCTACCTACGAGCAGTACTTC
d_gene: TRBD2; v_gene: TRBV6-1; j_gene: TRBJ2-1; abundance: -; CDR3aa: CASSREGGAYNEQFF; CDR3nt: TGTGCCAGCAGTAGGGAGGGCGGGGCCTACAATGAGCAGTTCTTC
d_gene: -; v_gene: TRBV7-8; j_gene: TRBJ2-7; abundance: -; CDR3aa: CASSSLLQVLSVEQYF; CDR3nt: TGTGCCAGCAGTTCCCTCTTACAGGTATTGTCCGTCGAGCAGTACTTC
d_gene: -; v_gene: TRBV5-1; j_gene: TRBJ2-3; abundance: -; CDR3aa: CASTPPAGNTQYF; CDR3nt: TGCGCCAGCACCCCGCCAGCGGGCAATACGCAGTATTTT
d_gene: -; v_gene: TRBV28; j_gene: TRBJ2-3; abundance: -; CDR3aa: CASFGSSGNTDTQYF; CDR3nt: TGTGCCAGTTTTGGGTCTTCAGGTAACACAGATACGCAGTATTTT
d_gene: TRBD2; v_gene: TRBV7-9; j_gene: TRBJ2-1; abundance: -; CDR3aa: CASSSGLAGSYNEQFF; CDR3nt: TGTGCCAGCAGCTCGGGACTAGCGGGATCCTACAATGAGCAGTTCTTC
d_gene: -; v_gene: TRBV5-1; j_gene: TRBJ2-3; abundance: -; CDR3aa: CASSLQSGADTQYF; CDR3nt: TGCGCCAGCAGCTTGCAGTCGGGAGCAGATACGCAGTATTTT
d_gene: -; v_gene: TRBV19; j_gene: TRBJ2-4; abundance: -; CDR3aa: CASSSESPRVAKNIQYF; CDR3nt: TGTGCCAGTAGTAGCGAATCCCCCAGGGTGGCCAAAAACATTCAGTACTTC
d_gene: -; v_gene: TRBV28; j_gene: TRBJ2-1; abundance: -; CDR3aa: CASSLPLLEGSYNEQFF; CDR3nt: TGTGCCAGCAGTTTACCCCTCCTGGAGGGCTCCTACAATGAGCAGTTCTTC
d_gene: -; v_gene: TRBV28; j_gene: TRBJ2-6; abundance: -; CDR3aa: CASRATGANVLTF; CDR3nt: TGTGCCAGCAGAGCTACTGGGGCCAACGTCCTGACTTTC
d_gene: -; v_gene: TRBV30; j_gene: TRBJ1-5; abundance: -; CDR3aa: CAWSEEVGNQPQHF; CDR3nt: TGTGCCTGGTCCGAGGAGGTTGGCAATCAGCCCCAGCATTTT
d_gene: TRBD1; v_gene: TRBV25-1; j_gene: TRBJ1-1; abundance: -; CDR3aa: CASSDSTGPTEAFF; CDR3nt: TGTGCCAGCAGTGACTCGACAGGGCCCACTGAAGCTTTCTTT
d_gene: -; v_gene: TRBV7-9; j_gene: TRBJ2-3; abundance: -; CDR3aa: CASSPSGSGTDTQYF; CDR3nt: TGTGCCAGCAGCCCCTCCGGGAGCGGCACAGATACGCAGTATTTT
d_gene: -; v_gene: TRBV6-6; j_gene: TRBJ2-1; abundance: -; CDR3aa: CASSPRDSSEQFF; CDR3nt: TGTGCCAGCAGTCCGCGGGACTCCTCTGAGCAGTTCTTC
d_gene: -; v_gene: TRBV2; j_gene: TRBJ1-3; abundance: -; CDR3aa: CASTADSVSGNTIYF; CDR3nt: TGTGCCAGCACCGCGGACAGCGTCTCTGGAAACACCATATATTTT
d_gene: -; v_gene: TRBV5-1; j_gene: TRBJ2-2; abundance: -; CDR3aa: CASSLVPTGKSGELFF; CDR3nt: TGCGCCAGCAGCTTGGTGCCAACAGGGAAGTCCGGGGAGCTGTTTTTT
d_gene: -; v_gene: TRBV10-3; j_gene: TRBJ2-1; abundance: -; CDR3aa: CAISEPTPGNEQFF; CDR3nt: TGTGCCATCAGTGAGCCCACTCCCGGGAATGAGCAGTTCTTC
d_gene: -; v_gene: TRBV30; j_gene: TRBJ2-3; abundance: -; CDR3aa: CAWRSPTSGRGDTQYF; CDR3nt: TGTGCCTGGAGGAGTCCGACGTCAGGCCGGGGAGATACGCAGTATTTT
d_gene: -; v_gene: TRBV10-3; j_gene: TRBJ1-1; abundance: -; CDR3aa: CAISESRWVTAFF; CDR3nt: TGTGCCATCAGTGAAAGCAGGTGGGTGACAGCTTTCTTT
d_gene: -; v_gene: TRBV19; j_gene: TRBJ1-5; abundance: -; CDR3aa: CASSIRETSNQPQHF; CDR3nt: TGTGCCAGTAGTATCCGCGAGACAAGCAATCAGCCCCAGCATTTT
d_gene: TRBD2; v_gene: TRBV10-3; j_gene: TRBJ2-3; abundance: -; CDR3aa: CALSAGGPSTDTQYF; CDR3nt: TGTGCCTTGTCAGCGGGGGGCCCTAGCACAGATACGCAGTATTTT
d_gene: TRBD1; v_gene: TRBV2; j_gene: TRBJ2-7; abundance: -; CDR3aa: CASSEAGGDRVGEQYF; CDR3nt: TGTGCCAGCAGTGAAGCAGGTGGCGACAGGGTGGGCGAGCAGTACTTC
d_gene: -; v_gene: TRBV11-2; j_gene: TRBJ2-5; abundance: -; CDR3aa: CASSLWSLLEETQYF; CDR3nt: TGTGCCAGCAGCTTATGGTCCCTCTTAGAAGAGACCCAGTACTTC
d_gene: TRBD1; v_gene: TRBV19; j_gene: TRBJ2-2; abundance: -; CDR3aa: CASTRGQVANTGELFF; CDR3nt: TGTGCCAGTACTAGGGGGCAGGTTGCGAACACCGGGGAGCTGTTTTTT
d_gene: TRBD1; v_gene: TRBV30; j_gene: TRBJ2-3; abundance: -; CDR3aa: CAWSVGKGAIDTQYF; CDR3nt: TGTGCCTGGAGTGTTGGCAAGGGGGCGATAGATACGCAGTATTTT
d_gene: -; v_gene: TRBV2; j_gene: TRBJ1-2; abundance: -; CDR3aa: CASSDQQGKWGYTF; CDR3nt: TGTGCCAGCAGTGACCAACAGGGAAAATGGGGCTACACCTTC
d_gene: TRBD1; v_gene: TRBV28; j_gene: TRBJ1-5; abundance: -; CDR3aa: CASRRTFGTGSHQPQHF; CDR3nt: TGTGCCAGCAGACGCACGTTTGGGACAGGGAGTCATCAGCCCCAGCATTTT
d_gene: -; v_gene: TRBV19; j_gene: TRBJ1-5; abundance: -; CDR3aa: CASSSRRADQPQHF; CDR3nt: TGTGCCAGTAGCTCAAGGAGGGCAGATCAGCCCCAGCATTTT
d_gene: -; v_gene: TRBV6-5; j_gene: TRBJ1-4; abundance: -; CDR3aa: CASSPTGVGEKLFF; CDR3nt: TGTGCCAGCAGCCCCACAGGCGTCGGTGAAAAACTGTTTTTT
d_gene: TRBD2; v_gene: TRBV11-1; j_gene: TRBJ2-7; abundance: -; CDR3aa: CASSSPGLAGAHEQYF; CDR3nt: TGTGCCAGCAGCTCTCCGGGACTAGCGGGAGCCCACGAGCAGTACTTC
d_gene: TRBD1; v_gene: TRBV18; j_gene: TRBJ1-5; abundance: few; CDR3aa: CASSEQGYEGQPQHF; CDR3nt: TGTGCCAGCTCAGAACAGGGGTACGAAGGTCAGCCCCAGCATTTT
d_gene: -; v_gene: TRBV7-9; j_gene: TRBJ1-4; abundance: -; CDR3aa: CASSSGGRATNEKLFF; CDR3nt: TGTGCCAGCAGCTCAGGAGGGCGCGCAACTAATGAAAAACTGTTTTTT
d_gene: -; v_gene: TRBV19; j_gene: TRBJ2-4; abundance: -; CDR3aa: CASIGGRGAEAKNIQYF; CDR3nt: TGTGCCAGTATAGGGGGAAGGGGCGCGGAGGCCAAAAACATTCAGTACTTC
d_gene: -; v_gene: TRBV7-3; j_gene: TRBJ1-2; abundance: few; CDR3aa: CASSLQRVKGGGNYGYTF; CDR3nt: TGTGCCAGCAGCTTACAAAGGGTTAAGGGCGGCGGGAACTATGGCTACACCTTC
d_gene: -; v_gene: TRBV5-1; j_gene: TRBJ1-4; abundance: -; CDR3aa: CASSSTTADEKLFF; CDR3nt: TGCGCCAGCAGCTCTACCACTGCGGATGAAAAACTGTTTTTT
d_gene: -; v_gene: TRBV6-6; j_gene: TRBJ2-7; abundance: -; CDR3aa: CASSRGGGYEQYF; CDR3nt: TGTGCCAGCAGTCGCGGCGGAGGCTACGAGCAGTACTTC
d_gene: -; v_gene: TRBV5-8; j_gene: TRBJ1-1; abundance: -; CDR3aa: CASSSFSGGILNAEAFF; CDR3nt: TGTGCCAGCAGCTCGTTTAGCGGGGGGATATTAAACGCTGAAGCTTTCTTT
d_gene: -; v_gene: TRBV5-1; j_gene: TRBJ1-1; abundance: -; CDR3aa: CASSLVNSMNTEAFF; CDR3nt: TGCGCCAGCAGCTTGGTTAACAGCATGAACACTGAAGCTTTCTTT
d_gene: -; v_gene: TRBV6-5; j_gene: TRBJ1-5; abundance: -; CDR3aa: CATQTGAYQPQHF; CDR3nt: TGTGCCACCCAGACTGGGGCGTATCAGCCCCAGCATTTT
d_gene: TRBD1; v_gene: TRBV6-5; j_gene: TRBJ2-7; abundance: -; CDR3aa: CASSRGQGPTYEQYF; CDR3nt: TGTGCCAGCAGTCGAGGACAGGGGCCCACCTACGAGCAGTACTTC
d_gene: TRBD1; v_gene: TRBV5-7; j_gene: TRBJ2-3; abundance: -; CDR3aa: CASSLQTGGRCTDTQYF; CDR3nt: TGTGCCAGCAGCTTGCAGACAGGGGGCCGCTGCACAGATACGCAGTATTTT
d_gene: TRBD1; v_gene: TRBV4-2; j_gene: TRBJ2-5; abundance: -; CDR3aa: CASSQSLGGNQETQYF; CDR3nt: TGTGCCAGCAGCCAAAGCCTAGGGGGCAACCAAGAGACCCAGTACTTC
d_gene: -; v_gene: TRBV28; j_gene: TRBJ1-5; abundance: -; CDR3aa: CASSSTGSSNQPQHF; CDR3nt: TGTGCCAGCAGTTCTACAGGGTCGAGCAATCAGCCCCAGCATTTT
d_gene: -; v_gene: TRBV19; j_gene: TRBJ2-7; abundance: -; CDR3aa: CASNQGAGGIYEQYF; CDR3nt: TGTGCCAGTAATCAAGGGGCAGGGGGGATCTACGAGCAGTACTTC
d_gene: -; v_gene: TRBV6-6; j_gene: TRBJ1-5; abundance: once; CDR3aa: CASSYGDTNSNQPQHF; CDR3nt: TGTGCCAGCAGTTACGGGGACACCAACAGCAATCAGCCCCAGCATTTT
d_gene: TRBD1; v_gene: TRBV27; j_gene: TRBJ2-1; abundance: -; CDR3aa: CASSLFGTGVDNEQFF; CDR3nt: TGTGCCAGCAGTTTATTCGGGACAGGGGTAGACAATGAGCAGTTCTTC
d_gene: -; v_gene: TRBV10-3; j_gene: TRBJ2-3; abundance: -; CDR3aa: CAISGTENQYTDTQYF; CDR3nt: TGTGCCATCAGTGGGACAGAAAACCAGTACACAGATACGCAGTATTTT